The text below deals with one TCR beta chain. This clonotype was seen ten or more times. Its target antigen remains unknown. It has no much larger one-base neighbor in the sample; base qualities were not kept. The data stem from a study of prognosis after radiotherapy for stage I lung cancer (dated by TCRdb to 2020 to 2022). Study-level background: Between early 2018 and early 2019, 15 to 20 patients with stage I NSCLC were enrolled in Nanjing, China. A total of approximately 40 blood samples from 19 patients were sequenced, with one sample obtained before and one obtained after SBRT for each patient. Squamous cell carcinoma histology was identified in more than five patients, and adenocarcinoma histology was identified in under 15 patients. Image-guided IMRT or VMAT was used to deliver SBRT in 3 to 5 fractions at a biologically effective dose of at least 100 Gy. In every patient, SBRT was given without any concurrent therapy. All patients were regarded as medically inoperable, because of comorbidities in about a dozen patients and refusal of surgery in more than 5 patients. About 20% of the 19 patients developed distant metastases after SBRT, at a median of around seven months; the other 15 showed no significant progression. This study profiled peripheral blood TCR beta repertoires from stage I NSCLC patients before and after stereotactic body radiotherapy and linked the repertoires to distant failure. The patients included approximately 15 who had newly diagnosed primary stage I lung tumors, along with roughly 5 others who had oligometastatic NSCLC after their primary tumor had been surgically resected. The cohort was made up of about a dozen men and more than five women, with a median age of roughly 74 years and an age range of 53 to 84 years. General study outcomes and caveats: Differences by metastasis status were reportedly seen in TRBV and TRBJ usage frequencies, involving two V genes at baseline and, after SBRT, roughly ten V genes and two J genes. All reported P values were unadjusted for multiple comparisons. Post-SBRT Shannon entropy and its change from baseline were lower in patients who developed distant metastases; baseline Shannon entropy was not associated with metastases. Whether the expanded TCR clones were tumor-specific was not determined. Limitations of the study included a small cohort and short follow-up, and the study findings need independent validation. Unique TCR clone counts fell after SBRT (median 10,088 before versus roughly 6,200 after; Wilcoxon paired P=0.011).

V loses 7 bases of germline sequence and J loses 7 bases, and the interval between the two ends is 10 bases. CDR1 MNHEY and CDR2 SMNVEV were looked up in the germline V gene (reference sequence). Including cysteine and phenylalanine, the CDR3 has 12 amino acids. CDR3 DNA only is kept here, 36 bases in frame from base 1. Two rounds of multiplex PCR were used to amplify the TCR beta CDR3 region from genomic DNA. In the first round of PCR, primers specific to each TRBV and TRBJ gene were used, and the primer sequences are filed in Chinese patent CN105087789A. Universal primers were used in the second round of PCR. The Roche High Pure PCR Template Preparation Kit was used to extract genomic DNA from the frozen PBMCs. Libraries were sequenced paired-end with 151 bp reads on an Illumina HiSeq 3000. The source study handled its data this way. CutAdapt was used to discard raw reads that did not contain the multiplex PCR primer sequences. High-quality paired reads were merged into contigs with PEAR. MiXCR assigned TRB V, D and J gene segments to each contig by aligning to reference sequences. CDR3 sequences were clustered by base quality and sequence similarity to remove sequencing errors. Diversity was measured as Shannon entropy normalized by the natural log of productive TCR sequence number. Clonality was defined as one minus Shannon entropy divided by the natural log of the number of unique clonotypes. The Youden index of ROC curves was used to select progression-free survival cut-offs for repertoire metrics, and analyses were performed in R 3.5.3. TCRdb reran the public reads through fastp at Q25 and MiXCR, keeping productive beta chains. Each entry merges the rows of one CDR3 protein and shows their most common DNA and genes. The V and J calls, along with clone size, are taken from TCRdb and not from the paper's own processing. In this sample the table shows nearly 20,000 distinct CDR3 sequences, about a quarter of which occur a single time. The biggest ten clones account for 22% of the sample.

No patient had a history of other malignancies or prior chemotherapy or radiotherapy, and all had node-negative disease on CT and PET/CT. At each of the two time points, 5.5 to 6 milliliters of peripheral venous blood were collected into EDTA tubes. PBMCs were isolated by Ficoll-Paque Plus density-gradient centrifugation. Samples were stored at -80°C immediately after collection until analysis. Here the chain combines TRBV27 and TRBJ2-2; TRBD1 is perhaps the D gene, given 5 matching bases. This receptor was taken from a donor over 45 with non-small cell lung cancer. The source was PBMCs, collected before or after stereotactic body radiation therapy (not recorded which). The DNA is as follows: TGTGCCAGCACCGAAACAGGCGGGGAGCTGTTTTTT. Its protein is CASTETGGELFF.